Included here is one TCR beta chain sequence, with context. Sequencing used immunoSEQ multiplex PCR; TCRdb keeps in-frame clones, though not all of them. The profile covers 75,000 to 100,000 clones, with roughly 80% appearing a single time and around 0.5% taken by the ten largest. These data are taken from a study of T cell clones after liver transplantation. The material was CD4+ T cells from blood, obtained approximately 3.5 years after liver transplant. The clonotype was recovered from a human patient who received a liver transplant. Some of the T cells might come from the graft donor.

In DNA form, the CDR3 reads TGCGCCAGCAGCTTCGGAGCGGGAGTCCCTAGCACAGATACGCAGTATTTT. It is translated as CASSFGAGVPSTDTQYF. The chain links TRBV5-1 to TRBJ2-3, with 8 bases lining up with TRBD2. CDR1 is SGHRS and CDR2 is YFSETQ in the germline V gene. CDR3 length: 17 amino acids. J was trimmed by 0 bases and V by 2 bases; bases with no gene match: 8. The full variable domain, rest sourced from reference TRBV5-1 and TRBJ2-3, is KAGVTQTPRYLIKTRGQQVTLSCSPISGHRSVSWYQQTPGQGLQFLFEYFSETQRNKGNFPGRFSGRQFSNSRSEMNVSTLELGDSALYLCASSFGAGVPSTDTQYFGPGTRLTVL.